The source of this T cell receptor beta chain is a study of long-term antiretroviral therapy in people with HIV. Across the whole study: The 2015 recommendation for immediate ART came about a decade after the earliest samples.

Samples held roughly 0.95-11 million cryopreserved PBMC, and DNA extraction followed. This CDR3 has 14 residues. The germline gives CDR1 LNHDA, CDR2 SQIVND (reference sequence). V gave up 6 bases and J gave up 0 bases, with 8 bases separating them. As for this clone: Its target is unknown.

Study results and caveats: Pre-ART clonal expansions dominated every time point's repertoire. HIV repertoires covered narrower CDR3 length ranges than controls did.

Run at survey level, the immunoSEQ assay was version v3.0. This table comes from immunoSEQ multiplex PCR, and its TCRdb copy is limited to in-frame clones, with some not included. The sample carries about 27,000 clones, 80% to 90% recorded once. This TCR was sampled from a man aged 35-49 years with HIV. The chain combines TRBV19 with TRBJ1-4; D might be TRBD1 (6 bases). The specimen was unsorted PBMCs, collected 3 years after starting antiretroviral therapy. CDR3 DNA: TGTGCCAGTAGGGGGGCTGCAACTAATGAAAAACTGTTTTTT. Its protein product is CASRGAATNEKLFF.